This paragraph covers one TCR beta chain sequence. Its antigen remains unidentified. The record originates from a study of cytomegalovirus exposure and HLA in healthy donors. The study, taken as a whole, reports: A few CMV-associated chains proved CMV antigen-specific in vitro. Earlier analysis found most TCR beta V segments productive about 90% or about 30% of the time. Rare TCR sequences dominated, though some public TCRs recurred in many donors.

PCR amplification relied on 60 Vbeta primers (plus 13 Jbeta primers). Produced via immunoSEQ multiplex PCR; TCRdb's table is partial and in-frame only. The data show about 130,000 clones, with approximately 80% seen just once and 3% to 4.5% held by the top ten. CDR1 and CDR2 (germline): LNHDA, SQIVND (reference sequence). CDR3 length: 14 amino acids. V was pared by 4 bases and J by 3 bases, with 13 bases between. The sample consisted of PBMCs. The sequence came from a middle-aged man in good health and CMV-seronegative. The chain joins TRBV19 to TRBJ2-7; D possibly corresponds to TRBD1 (6 bases). CDR3 coding DNA: TGTGCCAGTAGTACGGCAGGGGTAGACTACGAGCAGTACTTC. Amino acids: CASSTAGVDYEQYF.